This T cell receptor beta chain was identified in a study of shared clonotypes between healthy human individuals. V was cut by 3 bases and J by 5 bases, with 8 bases left in between. The CDR3 contains 12 residues. Germline lookup yields CDR1 MDHEN and CDR2 SYDVKM. Deep-level settings were used for running the assay. Produced via immunoSEQ multiplex PCR; TCRdb's table is partial and in-frame only. The repertoire holds about 450,000 clones, with roughly 85% as singletons. The sequenced sample consisted of PBMCs. The V gene is TRBV28, the J gene TRBJ2-7; D not certain. The clonotype originates from a woman in her thirties or forties in good health. Some clones in this sample may be carry-over from other donors' samples. CDR3 region: CASSFQRHEQYF. The CDR3 DNA reads as TGTGCCAGCAGTTTCCAGCGACACGAGCAGTACTTC.